This T cell receptor beta chain was recorded in a study of blood T cell repertoires in COVID-19. Study in general: Samples of COVID-19 (acute and convalescent) were obtained from the United States, Italy and Spain. PBMCs, B-cell-depleted T cells, or T cells provided the cDNA or gDNA that made up the material.

Germline values: CDR1 SGHTA, CDR2 FQGNSA. With 5 bases clipped from V and 8 bases from J, the junction kept 9 bases outside the gene matches. This CDR3 region has 14 residues. Across about two dozen US areas, participants ranged in age from about 18 to 100 years. Researchers sorted participants into cohorts using their self-reported clinical history. Data came from immunoSEQ multiplex PCR; TCRdb stores just in-frame clones and leaves some out. The table lists 350,000 to 450,000 clones, approximately 89% of them singletons. The receptor comes from a woman aged 25-40 years who had recovered from COVID-19. The specimen was PBMCs or T cells enriched from blood (not recorded which). This chain joins TRBV7-2 and TRBJ1-2, with 9 bases that match TRBD1. The CDR3: CASSPGTGHTGYTF. Here the CDR3 DNA reads TGTGCCAGCAGCCCCGGGACAGGGCATACGGGCTACACCTTC.